These 26 T cell receptor beta chains share one sample of origin, sequenced in a study of regulatory T cells in long-lasting Graves disease. Arm-PCR of CDR3 regions and iRepertoire HTBI primers were the basis on which TCR beta libraries were built. TCRdb re-called the multiplex PCR reads with MiXCR, one entry per CDR3 protein. The table includes roughly 700,000 distinct CDR3 sequences, about 32% detected once. As to time point: persistent/refractory GD, antithyroid drugs over 5 years with positive TRAb. From PBMCs, RNA was extracted and then used to make the TCR library. The source was peripheral blood mononuclear cells (PBMCs), collected when the disease was refractory, from a patient treated with antithyroid drugs. These receptors all stem from a female donor with Graves disease.

This chain connects TRBV19 to TRBJ1-4, with TRBD1 matching over 7 bases. The CDR3 covers 15 residues. The germline CDR1 and CDR2 sequences are LNHDA and SQIVND (reference sequence). After removal of 9 bases from V and 5 bases from J, the junction contained 12 bases not matched to a gene. CDR3 residues: CASQPGTARNEKLFF. The DNA of the CDR3 is TGTGCCAGCCAGCCTGGGACAGCTAGAAATGAAAAACTGTTTTTT.

This clonotype has more than one count but fewer than ten. The genes are TRBV11-2 and TRBJ1-1; unclear D gene. Germline V CDR1 and CDR2: SGHAT, FQNNGV. The ends were cut back, 4 bases at V and 6 bases at J, with 21 bases in the middle. The CDR3 extends over 16 amino acids. For the CDR3, the DNA is TGTGCCAGCAGCTATAGGGAACGAAGGAGGACCGCTGAAGCTTTCTTT. It yields the protein CASSYRERRRTAEAFF.

To note about this clonotype: A much larger clonotype is one base distant, so this may be a read error. The chain links TRBV6-1 to TRBJ2-7, with D perhaps TRBD2 (5 bases). Deletions cut 6 bases from V and 0 bases from J, with 12 bases between. Germline loops: CDR1 MNHNS, CDR2 SASEGT. The CDR3 covers 14 residues. CDR3 amino acids: CASRGAGSSYEQYF. The CDR3 DNA reads as TGTGCCAGCAGAGGAGCTGGGAGCTCCTACGAGCAGTACTTC.

The table lists this clonotype with a few counts. Possible read error: a much larger clone is one base away. This chain joins TRBV25-1 and TRBJ1-2; D is perhaps TRBD1 (6 bases). The V and J ends lost 4 bases and 8 bases respectively, with 11 bases between them. The CDR3 sequence is 12 residues long. The germline V gene has CDR1 MGHDK and CDR2 SYGVNS. The CDR3 spells CASSVGGRGYTF. The CDR3 nucleotides read TGTGCCAGCAGTGTGGGGGGGCGAGGCTACACCTTC.

The table lists this clonotype with many counts. The rearrangement links TRBV12-3 or TRBV12-4 to TRBJ2-7; possible D gene TRBD1, 5 bases. This CDR3 region has 15 residues. V dropped 5 bases and J dropped 5 bases, with 19 bases sitting between them. This CDR3 reads CASSHPKAGLDEQYF. In DNA, the CDR3 is TGTGCCAGCAGTCACCCAAAGGCAGGGTTGGACGAGCAGTACTTC.

This clonotype occurred a few times. The chain uses TRBV30 and TRBJ1-1; D is ambiguous. Germline CDR1 is GTSNPN and CDR2 is SVGIG (reference sequence). This CDR3 comprises 13 residues. V was shortened by 4 bases and J by 0 bases, with 9 bases between the two germline ends. The CDR3 is CAWTTDMNTEAFF. The CDR3 region has the DNA TGTGCCTGGACCACAGACATGAACACTGAAGCTTTCTTT.

The chain is built from TRBV12-3 or TRBV12-4 and TRBJ1-1; the D gene is possibly TRBD1 (5 bases). The CDR3 totals 12 residues. Trimming removed 3 bases at V and 6 bases at J, with 8 bases between. The chain's CDR3 is CASSFQGPEAFF. The CDR3 DNA is TGTGCCAGCAGTTTCCAGGGTCCTGAAGCTTTCTTT.

The gene calls are TRBV5-1 and TRBJ2-7; 7 positions match TRBD2. Germline CDR1 is SGHRS and CDR2 is YFSETQ. The J segment lost 4 bases and the V segment lost 2 bases, leaving 9 bases of the junction unmatched. The CDR3 has 15 residues. CDR3 in amino acids: CASSLEGGKGYEQYF. Here the CDR3 DNA reads TGCGCCAGCAGCTTAGAGGGAGGGAAAGGATACGAGCAGTACTTC.

About this clonotype itself: An end of the junction does not agree with germline; a read error may underlie this. The V and J genes are TRBV12-3 or TRBV12-4 and TRBJ2-5; D may be TRBD1 (5 bases). The CDR3 is made up of 11 amino acids. CDR3 in amino acids: CVSTNRETQYF. The CDR3 nucleotides read TGTGTCAGCACTAACAGGGAGACCCAGTACTTC.

This clonotype was counted between two and nine times. The CDR3 nucleotides read TGTGCCAGCAGTTTGGTTTCTGGGGCAGGTGAAGCTTTCTTT. Its translation is CASSLVSGAGEAFF. The J gene is TRBJ1-1, the V gene TRBV28; TRBD1 might be the D (5 bases). CDR1 and CDR2 from the germline V gene are MDHEN and SYDVKM. This CDR3 spans 14 amino acids. Between the trimmed V and J ends, which lost 3 bases and 7 bases, there was a span of 15 bases.

The rearrangement uses TRBV2 and TRBJ1-5; maybe TRBD1 (6 bases). CDR1 SNHLY and CDR2 FYNNEI come from the germline V gene. The CDR3 sequence is 14 residues long. Trimming stripped 6 bases from V and 7 bases from J, with 16 bases between. This chain's CDR3 is CASRAQGSEQPQHF. The CDR3 bases are TGTGCCAGCAGAGCACAGGGTTCAGAGCAGCCCCAGCATTTT.

This clonotype came up a few times. V and J are TRBV7-3 and TRBJ2-1; 9 bases map to TRBD1. After removal of 3 bases from V and 4 bases from J, the junction contained 1 base not matched to a gene. This CDR3 has 14 amino acids. The germline CDR1 and CDR2 sequences are SGHTA and FQGTGA. In nucleotides, the CDR3 is TGTGCCAGCAGCTTGGGGACAGGGTACAATGAGCAGTTCTTC. As protein: CASSLGTGYNEQFF.

The V call is TRBV11-2, the J call TRBJ1-1; D possibly corresponds to TRBD1 (6 bases). CDR3 size: 14 residues. V was clipped by 2 bases and J by 5 bases, with 12 bases between them. The V gene's germline CDR1 is SGHAT and CDR2 FQNNGV. CDR3 loop: CASSLSGAGTEAFF. The CDR3 nucleotides read TGTGCCAGCAGCTTATCAGGGGCGGGGACTGAAGCTTTCTTT.

The chain employs TRBV12-3 or TRBV12-4 and TRBJ2-3, with 7 bases identical to TRBD2. This CDR3 has 20 residues. J gave up 1 base and V 5 bases, and 21 bases lay outside the gene matches. The CDR3 nucleotides are TGTGCCAGCAGTCCACGATTGCCCACTGTAATCCTAGCGGGCACAGATACGCAGTATTTT. Amino acid sequence: CASSPRLPTVILAGTDTQYF.

About this clonotype itself: A much more abundant neighbour one base away suggests this may be a read error. The chain combines TRBV12-3 or TRBV12-4 with TRBJ1-1; weak D call: TRBD1 (5 bases). CDR3 length equals 11 residues. CDR3 residues: CVSSPGPAAFF. The DNA of the CDR3 is TGTGTCAGCAGTCCGGGGCCGGCAGCTTTCTTT.

The chain has TRBV5-1 and TRBJ2-5; D gene unclear. Trimming left V 0 bases short and J 4 bases short, with 16 bases between. Germline CDR1 is SGHRS and CDR2 is YFSETQ. The CDR3 loop spans 16 amino acids. For the CDR3, the DNA is TGCGCCAGCAGCTTGGCCGGGTTAACAGTCGGAGAGACCCAGTACTTC. It specifies CASSLAGLTVGETQYF.

This CDR3 is CASSLGGPFDEQYF. Written as DNA, the CDR3 is TGCGCCAGCAGCTTGGGGGGGCCCTTCGACGAGCAGTACTTC. V gene TRBV5-1 combines with J gene TRBJ2-7, with D possibly matching TRBD1 (6 bases). Germline CDR1 and CDR2: SGHRS and YFSETQ. The CDR3 is 14 residues long. V dropped 0 bases and J dropped 5 bases, with 12 bases sitting between them. The full variable domain, in which reference TRBV5-1 and TRBJ2-7 provide the parts outside the CDR3, is KAGVTQTPRYLIKTRGQQVTLSCSPISGHRSVSWYQQTPGQGLQFLFEYFSETQRNKGNFPGRFSGRQFSNSRSEMNVSTLELGDSALYLCASSLGGPFDEQYFGPGTRLTVT.

There are a few counts of this clonotype. The rearrangement joins TRBV12-3 or TRBV12-4 to TRBJ1-3; D is unresolved. CDR3 length: 13 residues. Trimming took off 8 bases at V and 2 bases at J, with 10 bases between the two ends. CDR3 region: CASDVRTGNTIYF. CDR3 bases: TGTGCCAGCGATGTAAGGACTGGAAACACCATATATTTT.

Points on this clonotype: The junction and the germline gene differ at one end; a read error may be behind it. The chain is built from TRBV12-3 or TRBV12-4 and TRBJ1-1; 7 nucleotides align to TRBD1. This CDR3 is built from 12 residues. The CDR3 coding sequence is TGTACCAGCAGTTTCCAGGGGGGGGAGGCTTTCTTT. Protein: CTSSFQGGEAFF.

The J gene is TRBJ2-4, the V gene TRBV11-2; D is unclear. CDR1 is SGHAT, CDR2 FQNNGV, per germline. This CDR3 is built from 15 residues. V dropped 5 bases and J dropped 11 bases, with 22 bases sitting between them. As DNA, the CDR3 is TGTGCCAGCAGCAACGTACGAGGTTTGGTTGCGGTTCAGTACTTC. Protein: CASSNVRGLVAVQYF.

V is TRBV10-3 and J is TRBJ2-5; the match to TRBD2 covers 8 bases. With V trimmed by 6 bases and J by 5 bases, 14 bases remained unmatched. There are 16 residues in the CDR3. From germline, CDR1 is ENHRY and CDR2 SYGVKD. CDR3 bases: TGTGCCATCAGCGATTCCGCCTCGGGACTAGAGGAGACCCAGTACTTC. Translating gives CAISDSASGLEETQYF.

The chain uses TRBV5-1 and TRBJ2-3; TRBD2 is a possible D gene (6 bases). With 4 bases removed from V and 4 bases from J, the gap between germline ends came to 16 bases. Germline CDR1 reads SGHRS; CDR2 reads YFSETQ. The CDR3 is 15 amino acids. CDR3 amino acids: CASSPRAGSPDTQYF. The CDR3 bases are TGCGCCAGCAGCCCCAGGGCGGGATCGCCAGATACGCAGTATTTT.

The chain combines TRBV6-2 or TRBV6-3 with TRBJ1-6, with D possibly being TRBD1 (5 bases). From germline, CDR1 is MNHEY and CDR2 SVGEGT. The CDR3 contains 17 residues. Trimming removed 8 bases from V and 0 bases from J, with 17 bases in between. The CDR3 sequence: CASRGKSVSSYNSPLHF. Here the CDR3 DNA reads TGTGCCAGCCGGGGGAAGTCCGTAAGCTCCTATAATTCACCCCTCCACTTT.

There are a few counts of this clonotype. The gene calls are TRBV7-9 and TRBJ2-5; 7 bases match TRBD1. The CDR3 has 16 amino acids. Germline loops: CDR1 SEHNR, CDR2 FQNEAQ (reference sequence). Trimming cost V 4 bases and J 2 bases; bases outside gene matches: 10. The CDR3, as DNA: TGTGCCAGCAGCTCTCACTCACAGGGGCTGCAAGAGACCCAGTACTTC. Its protein is CASSSHSQGLQETQYF.

J is TRBJ2-7 and V is TRBV28, with D hard to call. Trimming cost V 3 bases and J 0 bases, with 12 bases left between them. The germline V gene encodes CDR1 MDHEN and CDR2 SYDVKM. The CDR3 runs 15 residues. The CDR3 reads CASSFPGDVSYEQYF. The CDR3 DNA follows: TGTGCCAGCAGTTTCCCGGGTGATGTCTCCTACGAGCAGTACTTC.

This clonotype was seen ten or more times. CDR3 sequence reads: CASSLLEGNQPQHF. The CDR3 DNA follows: TGTGCCAGCAGTTTGCTGGAAGGCAATCAGCCCCAGCATTTT. This chain links TRBV28 with TRBJ1-5; D unresolved. The CDR3 consists of 14 residues. Germline values: CDR1 MDHEN, CDR2 SYDVKM. V lost 3 bases and J lost 2, with 8 bases in between.